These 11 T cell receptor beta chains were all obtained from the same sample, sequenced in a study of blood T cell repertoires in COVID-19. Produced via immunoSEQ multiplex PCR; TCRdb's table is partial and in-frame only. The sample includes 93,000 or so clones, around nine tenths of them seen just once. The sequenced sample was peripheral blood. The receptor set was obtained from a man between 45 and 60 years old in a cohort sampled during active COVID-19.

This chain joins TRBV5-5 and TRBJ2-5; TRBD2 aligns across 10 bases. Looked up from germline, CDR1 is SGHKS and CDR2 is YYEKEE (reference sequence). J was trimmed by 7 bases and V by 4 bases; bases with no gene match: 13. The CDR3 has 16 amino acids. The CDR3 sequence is CASSRNRASGGGTQYF. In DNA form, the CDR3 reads TGTGCCAGCAGCCGAAATCGGGCTAGCGGGGGAGGGACCCAGTACTTC.

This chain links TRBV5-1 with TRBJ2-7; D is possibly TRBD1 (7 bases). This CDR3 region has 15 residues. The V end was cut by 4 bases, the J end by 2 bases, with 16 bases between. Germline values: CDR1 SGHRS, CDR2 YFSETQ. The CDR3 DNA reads TGCGCCAGCAGCCTGGAGGGACAGCAACCCTACGAGCAGTACTTC. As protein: CASSLEGQQPYEQYF. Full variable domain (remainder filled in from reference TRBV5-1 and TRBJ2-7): KAGVTQTPRYLIKTRGQQVTLSCSPISGHRSVSWYQQTPGQGLQFLFEYFSETQRNKGNFPGRFSGRQFSNSRSEMNVSTLELGDSALYLCASSLEGQQPYEQYFGPGTRLTVT.

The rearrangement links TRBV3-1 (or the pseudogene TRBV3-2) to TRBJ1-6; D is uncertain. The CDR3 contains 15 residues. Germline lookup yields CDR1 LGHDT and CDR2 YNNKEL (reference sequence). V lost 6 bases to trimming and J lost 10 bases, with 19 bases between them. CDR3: CASRRAGGWESPLHF. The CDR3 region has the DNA TGTGCCAGCAGGAGGGCTGGCGGTTGGGAATCACCCCTCCACTTT.

The CDR3 protein is CASSADLNTEAFF. The CDR3 DNA is TGTGCCAGCAGCGCGGACTTGAACACTGAAGCTTTCTTT. The rearrangement uses TRBV7-6 and TRBJ1-1, with D unclear. Germline lookup yields CDR1 SGHVS and CDR2 FNYEAQ. This CDR3 has 13 residues. V lost 5 bases and J lost 0, with 7 bases in between.

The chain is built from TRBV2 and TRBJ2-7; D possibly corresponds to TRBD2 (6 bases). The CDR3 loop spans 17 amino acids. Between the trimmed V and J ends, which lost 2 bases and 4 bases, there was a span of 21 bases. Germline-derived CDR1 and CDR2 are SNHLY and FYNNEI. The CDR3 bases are TGTGCCAGCAGTGAAAGAGGGCGCGGGACTTCCCTATACGAGCAGTACGTC. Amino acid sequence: CASSERGRGTSLYEQYV.

In DNA form, the CDR3 reads TGTGCCAGCAGCCTCCTGGGGACTTCCGAGCAGTACGTC. Its protein is CASSLLGTSEQYV. This rearrangement joins TRBV16 to TRBJ2-7; possible D gene TRBD2, 6 bases. The CDR3 is made up of 13 amino acids. Per germline, CDR1 KGHSY and CDR2 FQNENV. Trimming took off 4 bases at V and 6 bases at J, with 13 bases between the two ends.

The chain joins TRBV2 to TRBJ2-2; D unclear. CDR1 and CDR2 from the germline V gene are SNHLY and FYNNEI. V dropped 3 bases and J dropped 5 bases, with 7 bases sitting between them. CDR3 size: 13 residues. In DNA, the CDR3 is TGTGCCAGCAGTGATTTCTCGACCGGGGAGCTGTTTTTT. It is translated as CASSDFSTGELFF.

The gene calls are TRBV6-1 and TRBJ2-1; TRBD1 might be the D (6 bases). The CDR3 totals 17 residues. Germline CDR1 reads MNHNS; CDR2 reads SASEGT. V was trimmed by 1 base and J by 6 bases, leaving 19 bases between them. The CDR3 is CASSEGGNRVVGNEQFF. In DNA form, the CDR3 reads TGTGCCAGCAGTGAAGGGGGAAACAGGGTTGTTGGCAATGAGCAGTTCTTC.

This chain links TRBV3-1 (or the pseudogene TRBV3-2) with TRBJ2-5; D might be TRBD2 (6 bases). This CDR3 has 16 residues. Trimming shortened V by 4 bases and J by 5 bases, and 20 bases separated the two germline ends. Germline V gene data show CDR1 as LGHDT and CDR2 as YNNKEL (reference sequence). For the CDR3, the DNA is TGTGCCAGCAGCCCGGAGGGCCTGGCCGGGGTTGAGACCCAGTACTTC. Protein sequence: CASSPEGLAGVETQYF.

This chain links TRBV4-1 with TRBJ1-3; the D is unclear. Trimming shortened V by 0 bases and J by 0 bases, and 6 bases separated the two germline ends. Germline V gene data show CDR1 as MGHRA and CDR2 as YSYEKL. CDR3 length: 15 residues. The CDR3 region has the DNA TGCGCCAGCAGCCAAGATGCGGGCTCTGGAAACACCATATATTTT. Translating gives CASSQDAGSGNTIYF.

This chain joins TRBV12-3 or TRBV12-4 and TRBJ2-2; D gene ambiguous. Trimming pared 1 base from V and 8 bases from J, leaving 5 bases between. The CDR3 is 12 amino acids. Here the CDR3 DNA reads TGTGCCAGCAGTTTAGAGACAGGGGAGCTGTTTTTT. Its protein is CASSLETGELFF.